Listed below are T cell receptor beta chains from one sample, sequenced in a study of T cells after yellow fever vaccination. Each CDR3 protein gets one entry after TCRdb re-called the 5' RACE reads with MiXCR. The profile covers 400,000 or so distinct CDR3 sequences, with roughly 6.2% appearing a single time and about 15% taken by the ten largest. The sequences come from PBMCs, collected 5 days after the yellow fever booster vaccination. The source of these receptors is a man aged 25 to 40 who received the YFV17D yellow fever vaccine. CDR3s include the opening cysteine and the closing phenylalanine or tryptophan. Fields, in order: V gene, J gene, clone size, CDR3 length, D gene, CDR3 protein, CDR3 DNA. A D gene is named only where the DNA matches it firmly. Where a row states a size, it is once, few, many or the class of an expanded clone; other rows omit it.

TRBV20-1	TRBJ2-3	NA	16	TRBD2	CSARFLAGGPVDTQYF	TGCAGTGCTAGGTTTTTAGCGGGAGGGCCGGTAGATACGCAGTATTTT
TRBV10-3	TRBJ2-2	many	14	TRBD2	CAAHRGGSVGELFF	TGTGCCGCTCATCGGGGGGGATCCGTCGGGGAGCTGTTTTTT
TRBV29-1	TRBJ2-1	NA	12	NA	CSVVLSYNEQFF	TGCAGCGTTGTGTTGTCCTACAATGAGCAGTTCTTC
TRBV29-1	TRBJ2-5	many	13	TRBD2	CSVRTSGSETQYF	TGCAGCGTGCGGACTAGCGGGAGTGAGACCCAGTACTTC
TRBV12-3/TRBV12-4	TRBJ2-1	few	12	NA	CASTFGVGEQFF	TGTGCCAGCACCTTTGGGGTGGGTGAGCAGTTCTTC
TRBV12-3/TRBV12-4	TRBJ2-7	many	11	NA	CASSIRGEQYF	TGTGCCAGCAGTATCCGGGGCGAGCAGTACTTC
TRBV20-1	TRBJ2-3	NA	14	TRBD2	CSATLAGVRDTQYF	TGCAGTGCTACACTAGCGGGAGTGAGAGATACGCAGTATTTT
TRBV29-1	TRBJ2-7	many	15	NA	CSASFGQRSSYEQYF	TGCAGCGCATCGTTCGGACAGAGAAGCTCCTACGAGCAGTACTTC
TRBV7-2	TRBJ2-7	many	15	TRBD2	CASSLLAGGPSEQYF	TGTGCCAGCAGCCTCCTAGCGGGAGGGCCCTCCGAGCAGTACTTC
TRBV7-2	TRBJ2-7	NA	13	NA	CASSSRQVHEQYF	TGTGCCAGCAGCTCGCGACAGGTCCACGAGCAGTACTTC
TRBV29-1	TRBJ1-1	few	14	NA	CSVEVRGMNTEAFF	TGCAGCGTTGAAGTTCGGGGGATGAACACTGAAGCTTTCTTT
TRBV5-1	TRBJ2-2	NA	14	NA	CASSLVGSGGELFF	TGCGCCAGCAGCTTGGTTGGGTCAGGCGGGGAGCTGTTTTTT
TRBV5-1	TRBJ2-5	many	14	NA	CASSLGGVQETQYF	TGTGCCAGCAGCTTGGGGGGTGTCCAAGAGACCCAGTACTTC
TRBV12-3/TRBV12-4	TRBJ2-7	NA	13	NA	CASRRSGANEQYF	TGTGCCAGCAGAAGGAGTGGGGCCAACGAGCAGTACTTC
TRBV19	TRBJ1-2	NA	15	NA	CASSIIAGASYGYTF	TGTGCCAGTAGTATTATCGCAGGGGCAAGCTATGGCTACACCTTC
TRBV7-2	TRBJ2-7	many	14	TRBD1	CASRLGQGLREQYF	TGTGCCAGCAGGCTCGGACAGGGTCTCCGCGAGCAGTACTTC
TRBV7-9	TRBJ2-1	many	12	NA	CASSLGEGEQFF	TGTGCCAGCAGCTTAGGAGAGGGTGAGCAGTTCTTC
TRBV19	TRBJ2-3	NA	15	TRBD2	CASSSLAGGGPTQYF	TGTGCCAGTAGTTCACTGGCGGGGGGCGGTCCTACGCAGTATTTT
TRBV20-1	TRBJ2-1	many	14	NA	CSAVRESSYNEQFF	TGCAGTGCTGTACGTGAGAGCTCCTACAATGAGCAGTTCTTC
TRBV7-2	TRBJ2-5	few	15	TRBD2	CASSLTSGPRETQYF	TGTGCCAGCAGCTTAACTAGCGGGCCGCGGGAGACCCAGTACTTC
TRBV27	TRBJ2-3	few	18	TRBD2	CASSLGLAGGPITDTQYF	TGTGCCAGCAGTTTGGGGCTAGCGGGAGGGCCGATCACAGATACGCAGTATTTT
TRBV20-1	TRBJ1-1	many	13	NA	CSARMGGNTEAFF	TGCAGTGCTAGGATGGGTGGGAACACTGAAGCTTTCTTT
TRBV4-3	TRBJ1-2	NA	16	NA	CASSQDPTTVDYGYTF	TGCGCCAGCAGCCAAGATCCCACCACAGTTGACTATGGCTACACCTTC
TRBV7-2	TRBJ2-7	few	15	NA	CASSFDKEGTYEQYF	TGTGCCAGCAGCTTCGACAAGGAGGGAACCTACGAGCAGTACTTC
TRBV6-2/TRBV6-3	TRBJ2-1	many	17	TRBD2	CASRDRPWTSGTNEQFF	TGTGCCAGCAGAGACAGACCTTGGACTAGCGGGACGAATGAGCAGTTCTTC